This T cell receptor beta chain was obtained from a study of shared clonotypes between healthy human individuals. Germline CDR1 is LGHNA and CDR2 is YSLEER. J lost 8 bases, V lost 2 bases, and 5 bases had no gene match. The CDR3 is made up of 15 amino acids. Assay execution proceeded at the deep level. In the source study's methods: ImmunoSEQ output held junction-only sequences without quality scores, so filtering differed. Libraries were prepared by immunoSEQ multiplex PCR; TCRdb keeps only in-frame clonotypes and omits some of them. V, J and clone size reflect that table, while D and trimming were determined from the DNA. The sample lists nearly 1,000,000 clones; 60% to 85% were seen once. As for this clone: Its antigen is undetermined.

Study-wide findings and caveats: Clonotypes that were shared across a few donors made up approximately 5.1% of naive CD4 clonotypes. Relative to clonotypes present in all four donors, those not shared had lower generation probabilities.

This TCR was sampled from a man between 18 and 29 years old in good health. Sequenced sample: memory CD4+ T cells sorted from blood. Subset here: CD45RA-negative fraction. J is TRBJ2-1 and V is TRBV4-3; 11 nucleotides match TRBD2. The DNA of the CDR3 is TGCGCCAGCAGCCAAACTAGCGGGAGTTTCGATGAGCAGTTCTTC. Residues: CASSQTSGSFDEQFF.